This T cell receptor beta chain was identified during a study of T cell responses to AZD1222 COVID-19 vaccine. V was shortened by 2 bases and J by 3 bases, with 10 bases between the two germline ends. Germline CDR1 reads ENHRY; CDR2 reads SYGVKD. This CDR3 spans 14 amino acids. A remark on this clone: Antigen unknown.

Method: immunoSEQ multiplex PCR; TCRdb's copy keeps in-frame clones and lacks some. The table lists 86,000 or so clones, just over 90% of them singletons. Study outcomes and limitations: Vaccination with two AZD1222 doses was followed by a rise in Spike-specific TCR breadth and depth. Dominant at 160-218 and 743-854, vaccine-associated CD4 TCRs also spanned spike. White British donors predominated, females outnumbered males, and clonal diversity was possibly underestimated.

This TCR derives from an adult who received the AZD1222 COVID-19 vaccine. The sequences come from peripheral blood, collected 28 days after the second AZD1222 dose. V gene TRBV10-3 combines with J gene TRBJ2-5; D tentatively fits TRBD1 or TRBD2 (6 bases each). The CDR3 spells CAISERGVEETQYF. DNA of the CDR3: TGTGCCATCAGTGAGAGGGGGGTCGAAGAGACCCAGTACTTC.